Given below is one TCR beta chain in context. What it binds is not known. This CDR3 has 14 amino acids. Losses at the gene ends were 7 bases for V and 10 bases for J; bases not matched to a gene: 11. Per the germline V gene, CDR1 is MNHNY and CDR2 is SVGAGI (reference sequence). Profiling relied on immunoSEQ multiplex PCR, and the TCRdb table lists in-frame clones only, not all of them. The sample yields about 95,000 clones, about 89% seen once. The data are from a study of T cell responses to AZD1222 COVID-19 vaccine. Study overall: Second-dose schedules of about 4 or about 12 weeks were combined.

Notes on the study in general: At baseline, seropositivity was found in only six or seven AZD1222 recipients. All repertoire sampling was performed exclusively after the peak T cell response. A mostly white British donor set with more females was recruited, and clonal diversity was possibly underestimated.

This receptor was identified in an adult in good health. Sequencing was performed on peripheral blood, taken on day 0 of AZD1222 vaccination. V and J are TRBV6-6 and TRBJ2-1, with 9 bases fitting TRBD1. CDR3 sequence: CASTPRTGAGEQFF. The CDR3 DNA sequence: TGTGCCAGCACCCCCCGGACAGGGGCAGGGGAGCAGTTCTTC.